The clone carrying this T cell receptor (beta chain) was detected a few times. Study processing details: Sample-level TCR yields exhibited a median of about 96,000, with a range of 23,224 to 690,600. TCRdb analysed the RACE reads with MiXCR anew, one entry per CDR3 protein. Clone size and V and J calls follow TCRdb, not the original study. The sample contains approximately 180,000 distinct CDR3 sequences, more than 25% of which appear only once. This sample was included in a study of human T cells and chemical hapten exposure. The time point: pre-sensitization, week 0. Treatment defined: therapeutic diphenylcyclopropenone sensitization with weekly scalp DPC. The study extracted total RNA from unfractionated whole blood. The CDR3 runs 16 residues. V was pared by 4 bases and J by 1 base, with 14 bases between. Germline CDR1 SGDLS, CDR2 YYNGEE.

Sequenced here: whole blood, sampled in connection with sensitization to the hapten diphenylcyclopropenone (DPC). This TCR came from a woman aged 30 to 39 with alopecia areata. Some clones in this sample may be carry-over from other donors' samples. The chain is built from TRBV9 and TRBJ2-2, with D maybe TRBD2 (5 bases). This CDR3 is CASSTRGRQNTGELFF. For the CDR3, the DNA is TGTGCCAGCAGCACCCGGGGTAGACAGAACACCGGGGAGCTGTTTTTT.